This T cell receptor beta chain was retrieved from a study of shared clonotypes between healthy human individuals. Overall study: For every donor, three CD4 naive, three CD4 memory, two CD8 naive and one CD8 memory plates were used.

Profiling relied on immunoSEQ multiplex PCR, and the TCRdb table lists in-frame clones only, not all of them. The sample shows some 2,100,000 clones, almost 96% of them seen only once. CDR1 is KGHSH and CDR2 is LQKENI in the germline V gene. After removal of 4 bases from V and 0 bases from J, the junction contained 0 bases not matched to a gene. This CDR3 has 14 amino acids. Findings of the study overall: Sequencing depth was expected to affect clonotype sharing among donors.

About this clone itself: As yet, its antigen is unknown.

The sequence derives from a man aged 18 to 29 in good health. V usage is TRBV18 and J usage is TRBJ2-5; 9 positions agree with TRBD2. The sequenced material came from naive CD4+ T cells sorted from blood. Subset noted: CD45RA+ positively selected. The CDR3 DNA reads TGTGCCAGCTCACTAGCGGGGGACCAAGAGACCCAGTACTTC. It codes for CASSLAGDQETQYF.